The sequence of this T cell receptor beta chain was determined in a study of blood T cell repertoires in COVID-19. Looking at the study overall: T cells, B-cell-depleted T cells, or PBMCs provided the cDNA or gDNA that served as material.

The length of the CDR3 is 15 residues. CDR1 is GTSNPN, CDR2 SVGIG, per germline (reference sequence). Trimming left V 5 bases short and J 0 bases short, with 11 bases between. This clone was picked up a small number of times. Assay used: immunoSEQ multiplex PCR; TCRdb lists only in-frame clones, some missing. The data contain about 36,000 clones, more than 80% of them seen just once; the ten biggest clones take up 42%. The genes are TRBV30 and TRBJ1-6; D might be TRBD1 (6 bases). The specimen was peripheral blood. This receptor was obtained from a human donor in a cohort sampled during active or convalescent COVID-19. The donor label of this sample is uncertain. The CDR3 coding sequence is TGTGCCTGGCTGGACAGTAACTCCTATAATTCACCCCTCCACTTT. This codes for CAWLDSNSYNSPLHF.